The TCR beta chain described here comes from a study of blood T cell repertoires in COVID-19. Sequenced by immunoSEQ multiplex PCR; TCRdb stores in-frame clones only, minus some. Seen here are 250,000 to 300,000 clones, approximately 90% observed once, and the top ten hold 2% to 2.5%. The CDR3 totals 17 residues. J gave up 7 bases and V 6 bases, and 12 bases lay outside the gene matches. Germline V gene data show CDR1 as SGHVS and CDR2 as FQNEAQ. This chain joins TRBV7-8 and TRBJ2-2, with TRBD1 matching over 12 bases. Sequencing was carried out using PBMCs or T cells enriched from blood (not recorded which). This sequence originates from a woman in her thirties or forties with acute COVID-19. For the CDR3, the DNA is TGTGCCAGCAGATACAATACCGGGACAGGGGGCCACGGGGAGCTGTTTTTT. It codes for CASRYNTGTGGHGELFF.